A single sample gave rise to the 3 T cell receptor beta chains below, sequenced in a study of blood T cell repertoires in COVID-19. Assay used: immunoSEQ multiplex PCR; TCRdb lists only in-frame clones, some missing. This sample has around 280,000 clones, with 85% found just once. Input material: peripheral blood. Every receptor here comes from a woman in her fifties or sixties with active or convalescent COVID-19.

The J gene is TRBJ1-1, the V gene TRBV27; D is possibly TRBD1 (6 bases). The CDR3 spans 14 residues. Germline V gene data show CDR1 as MNHEY and CDR2 as SMNVEV (reference sequence). V was clipped by 3 bases and J by 5 bases, with 13 bases between them. The CDR3, as DNA: TGTGCCAGCAGTTTTCAGGGGCGCGGAACTGAAGCTTTCTTT. Residues: CASSFQGRGTEAFF.

The chain joins TRBV2 to TRBJ1-4; 7 nucleotides line up with TRBD1. Trimming removed 5 bases from V and 3 bases from J; junction bases left unmatched: 6. Germline CDR1 SNHLY, CDR2 FYNNEI. This CDR3 comprises 15 residues. The CDR3 region has the DNA TGTGCCAGCAGTATGGACAGGTTGTCTAATGAAAAACTGTTTTTT. Residues: CASSMDRLSNEKLFF.

The table lists this clone with a few counts. This chain connects TRBV6-5 to TRBJ2-2; D is perhaps TRBD1 (5 bases). The CDR3 loop spans 15 amino acids. Germline V gene data show CDR1 as MNHEY and CDR2 as SVGAGI. The germline V and J ends were trimmed by 7 bases and 4 bases, with 16 bases remaining between them. The CDR3 sequence: CASTKDGATTGELFF. The CDR3 region has the DNA TGTGCCAGCACCAAAGATGGGGCCACCACCGGGGAGCTGTTTTTT.